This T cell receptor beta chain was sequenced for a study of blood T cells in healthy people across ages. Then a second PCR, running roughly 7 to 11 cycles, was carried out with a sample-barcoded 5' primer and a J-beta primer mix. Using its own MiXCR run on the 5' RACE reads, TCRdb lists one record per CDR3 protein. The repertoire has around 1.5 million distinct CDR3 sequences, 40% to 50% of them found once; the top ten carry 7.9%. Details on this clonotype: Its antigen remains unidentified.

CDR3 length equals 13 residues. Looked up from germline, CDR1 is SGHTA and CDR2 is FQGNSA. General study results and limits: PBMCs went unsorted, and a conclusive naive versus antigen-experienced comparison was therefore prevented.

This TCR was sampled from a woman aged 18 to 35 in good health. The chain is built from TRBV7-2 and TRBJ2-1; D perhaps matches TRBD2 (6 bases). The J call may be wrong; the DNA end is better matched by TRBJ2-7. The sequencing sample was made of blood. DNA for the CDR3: TGTGCCAGCAGCGGGACTTATAACAATGAGCAGTACTTC. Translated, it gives CASSGTYNNEQYF.